This is a list of T cell receptor beta chains from one sample in a study of T cell repertoires in cytomegalovirus infection. MiXCR was run by TCRdb on the reads, yielding one entry per CDR3 protein. The profile covers 200,000 to 250,000 distinct CDR3 sequences, with 35% to 40% appearing a single time and roughly three fifths taken by the ten largest. Their antigen targets remain unknown. The input for sequencing was CD8+ T cells from cultured PBMCs, taken from culture after CMV antigen stimulation. These receptors were taken from a human donor in good health (CMV status not recorded). Some clones in this sample may be carry-over from other donors' samples. Both conserved end residues are part of each CDR3. Fields, in order: J gene, V gene, D gene, clone size, CDR3 DNA, CDR3 protein. The D gene is left open where the match is weak. Where a row states a size, it is once, few, many or the class of an expanded clone; other rows omit it.

TRBJ1-1,TRBV20-1,TRBD1,few,TGCAGTGCTACCTTGGACAGGGGGTTGAACACTGAAGCTTTCTTT,CSATLDRGLNTEAFF
TRBJ2-5,TRBV7-3,-,-,TGTGCCAGCAGCTTAAATAAGGGGGGGACCCAGTACTTC,CASSLNKGGTQYF
TRBJ2-5,TRBV27,-,-,TGTGCCAGCAGCGAACCAGGGGAGACCCAGTACTTC,CASSEPGETQYF
TRBJ2-3,TRBV6-5,-,many,TGTGCCAGCAGTTTACAGGGTAGAGGCACAGATACGCAGTATTTT,CASSLQGRGTDTQYF
TRBJ2-7,TRBV11-2,-,few,TGTGCCAGCGCCCTTTGGCGGGACAGAGGCTACGAGCAGTACTTC,CASALWRDRGYEQYF
TRBJ1-1,TRBV27,-,few,TGTGCCAGCTTTTCCCGTAGGGACGCCCGATTAACGAACACTGAAGCTTTCTTT,CASFSRRDARLTNTEAFF
TRBJ2-1,TRBV2,TRBD2,-,TGTGCCAGCAGTGATTGGCGTAGCGGGAGGGCCGAAACAAATGAGCAGTTCTTC,CASSDWRSGRAETNEQFF
TRBJ1-2,TRBV19,-,-,TGTGCCAGTAGGGCCGTCAGCACGCTTTATGGCTACACCTTC,CASRAVSTLYGYTF
TRBJ2-7,TRBV28,TRBD2,few,TGTGCCAGCAGTCCTAGCGGGGCAACCTACGAGCAGTACTTC,CASSPSGATYEQYF
TRBJ1-2,TRBV7-9,-,-,TGTGCCAGCAGCTTAATGGGGTCGGAAGAAGGCTATGGCTACACCTTC,CASSLMGSEEGYGYTF
TRBJ2-1,TRBV6-5,TRBD2,-,TGTGCCAGCAGACTAGCGGAGATCTACAATGAGCAGTTCTTC,CASRLAEIYNEQFF
TRBJ2-1,TRBV10-3,TRBD2,few,TGTGCCATCAGTGAAGGGGGCGGGGGGGACTACAATGAGCAGTTCTTC,CAISEGGGGDYNEQFF
TRBJ2-7,TRBV6-2/TRBV6-3,-,-,TGTGCCAGCAGTTACGGACGGACCTACGAGCAGTACTTC,CASSYGRTYEQYF
TRBJ2-3,TRBV7-2,TRBD1,few,TGTGCCAGCAGCTTATACAGGGGGCATACGCAGTATTTT,CASSLYRGHTQYF
TRBJ2-3,TRBV19,-,-,TGTGCCAGTAGTATAGATCCGTACAGGGAGCCCACAGATACGCAGTATTTT,CASSIDPYREPTDTQYF
TRBJ1-2,TRBV25-1,-,few,TGTGCCAGCAGCGGCGGCTTTCTTAACTATGGCTACACCTTC,CASSGGFLNYGYTF
TRBJ2-6,TRBV5-1,-,few,TGCGCCAGCAGCTGGAGGGACAGCAACTCTGGGGCCAACGTCCTGACTTTC,CASSWRDSNSGANVLTF
TRBJ2-6,TRBV6-1,-,few,TGTGCCAGCAGTAGTCAGACAACACTCTACTCTGGGGCCAACGTCCTGACTTTC,CASSSQTTLYSGANVLTF
TRBJ1-6,TRBV7-2,-,-,TGTGCCAGAGGCTTAAACCTAGAAGATAATTCACCCCTCCACTTT,CARGLNLEDNSPLHF
TRBJ1-2,TRBV11-2,TRBD1,few,TGTGCCAGCAGCCCCTGGGACAGGGGGCAGAGCGTCTATGGCTACACCTTC,CASSPWDRGQSVYGYTF
TRBJ2-7,TRBV6-1,-,few,TGTGCCAGCAGCCCCCGGGAAAACTGGATCTACGAGCAGTACTTC,CASSPRENWIYEQYF
TRBJ2-2,TRBV19,TRBD2,few,TGTGCCAGTAACCCGACTAGCGGCTACACCGGGGAGCTGTTTTTT,CASNPTSGYTGELFF